The T cell receptor (beta chain) described here comes from a study of blood T cell repertoires in COVID-19. Assay: immunoSEQ multiplex PCR; the TCRdb copy retains only in-frame clones and omits some. The sample shows around 68,000 clones, 82% of them seen only once. The CDR3 is made up of 14 amino acids. CDR1 is SEHNR and CDR2 is FQNEAQ in the germline V gene (reference sequence). V was trimmed by 2 bases and J by 8 bases, leaving 13 bases between them. The clonotype was recovered from a man older than 75 with active COVID-19. The V call is TRBV7-9, the J call TRBJ2-1, with a weak D call TRBD1 (5 bases). Sequenced input: peripheral blood. In nucleotides, the CDR3 is TGTGCCAGCAGCTTACGGTCAGGGCTCCATGAGCAGTTCTTC. Protein sequence: CASSLRSGLHEQFF. The whole variable domain, remainder taken from reference TRBV7-9 and TRBJ2-1, is DTGVSQNPRHKITKRGQNVTFRCDPISEHNRLYWYRQTLGQGPEFLTYFQNEAQLEKSRLLSDRFSAERPKGSFSTLEIQRTEQGDSAMYLCASSLRSGLHEQFFGPGTRLTVL.